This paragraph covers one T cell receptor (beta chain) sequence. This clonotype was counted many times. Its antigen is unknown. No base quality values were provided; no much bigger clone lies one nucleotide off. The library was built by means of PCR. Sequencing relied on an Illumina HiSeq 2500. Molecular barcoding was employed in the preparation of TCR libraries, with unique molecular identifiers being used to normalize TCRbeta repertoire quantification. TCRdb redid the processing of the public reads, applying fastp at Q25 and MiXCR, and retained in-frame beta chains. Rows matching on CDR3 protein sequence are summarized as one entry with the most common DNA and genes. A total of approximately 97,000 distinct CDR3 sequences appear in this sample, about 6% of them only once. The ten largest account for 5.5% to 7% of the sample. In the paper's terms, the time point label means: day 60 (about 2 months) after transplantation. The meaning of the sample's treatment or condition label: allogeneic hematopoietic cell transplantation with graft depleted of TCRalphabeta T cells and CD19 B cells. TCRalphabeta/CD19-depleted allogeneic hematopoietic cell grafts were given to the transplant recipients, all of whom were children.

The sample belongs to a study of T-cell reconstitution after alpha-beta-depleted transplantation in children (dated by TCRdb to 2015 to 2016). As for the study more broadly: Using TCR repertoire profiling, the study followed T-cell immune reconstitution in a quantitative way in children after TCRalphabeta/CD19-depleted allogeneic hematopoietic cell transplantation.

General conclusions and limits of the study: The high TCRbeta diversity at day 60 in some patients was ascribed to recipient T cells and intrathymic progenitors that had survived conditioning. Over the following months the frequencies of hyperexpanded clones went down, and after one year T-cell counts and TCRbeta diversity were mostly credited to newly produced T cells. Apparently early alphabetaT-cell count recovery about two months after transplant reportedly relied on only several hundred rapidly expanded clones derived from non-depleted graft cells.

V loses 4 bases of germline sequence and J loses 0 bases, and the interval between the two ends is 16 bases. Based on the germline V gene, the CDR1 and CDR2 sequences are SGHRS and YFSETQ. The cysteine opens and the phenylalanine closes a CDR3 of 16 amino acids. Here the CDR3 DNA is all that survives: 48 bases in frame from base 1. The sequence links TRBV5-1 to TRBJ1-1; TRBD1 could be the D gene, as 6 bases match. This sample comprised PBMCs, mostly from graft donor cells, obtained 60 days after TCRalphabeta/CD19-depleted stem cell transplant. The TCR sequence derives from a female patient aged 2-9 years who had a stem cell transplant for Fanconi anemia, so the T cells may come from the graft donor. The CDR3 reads CASSTGQPPMNTEAFF. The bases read TGCGCCAGCAGCACGGGACAACCCCCTATGAACACTGAAGCTTTCTTT.